A single sample gave rise to the 24 T cell receptor beta chains below, sequenced in a study of blood T cell repertoires in COVID-19. Using immunoSEQ multiplex PCR, the repertoire was profiled, and TCRdb retains in-frame clones only, with some absent. The repertoire holds around 71,000 clones, with roughly 83% as singletons. Sequenced sample: peripheral blood. The receptor source for this set is an older man with acute or convalescent COVID-19.

This clone is medium-sized in the sample. The chain employs TRBV29-1 and TRBJ2-7; D is undetermined. The V end was cut by 7 bases, the J end by 5 bases, with 15 bases between. In germline, CDR1 is SQVTM, CDR2 ANQGSEA. This CDR3 is built from 12 residues. The CDR3 spells CSARGEGDEQYF. CDR3 coding DNA: TGCAGCGCCCGAGGAGAAGGTGACGAGCAGTACTTC.

This clone is a singleton in its sample. The chain has TRBV4-2 and TRBJ2-3; 8 positions match TRBD2. The germline V gene has CDR1 LGHNA and CDR2 YNFKEQ. Germline trimming cut 11 bases from V and 0 bases from J; bases unmatched to any gene: 1. The CDR3 extends over 12 amino acids. The CDR3 sequence: CASSGSTDTQYF. CDR3 DNA sequence: TGTGCCTCTAGCGGGAGCACAGATACGCAGTATTTT.

The gene calls are TRBV10-3 and TRBJ1-2; possibly TRBD1 for D (6 bases). Germline loops: CDR1 ENHRY, CDR2 SYGVKD. The CDR3 totals 14 residues. The ends were cut back, 5 bases at V and 2 bases at J, with 12 bases in the middle. The CDR3 reads CAISKDSLNYGYTF. The CDR3 bases are TGTGCCATCAGTAAGGACAGTTTGAACTATGGCTACACCTTC.

The chain is built from TRBV6-5 and TRBJ1-2, with TRBD1 as a possible D gene (5 bases). Germline-derived CDR1 and CDR2 are MNHEY and SVGAGI. This CDR3 contains 13 residues. V lost 2 bases to trimming and J lost 5 bases, with 9 bases between them. The CDR3, as DNA: TGTGCCAGCAGTTACGGGGGGGGGTATGGCTACACCTTC. As protein: CASSYGGGYGYTF.

The V gene is TRBV15, the J gene TRBJ1-2; D remains ambiguous. V was cut by 0 bases and J by 4 bases, with 9 bases left in between. This CDR3 comprises 14 residues. Germline V gives CDR1 LNHNV, CDR2 YYDKDF (reference sequence). The CDR3: CATSRDFSSYGYTF. The CDR3 bases are TGTGCCACCAGCAGAGATTTCTCGTCCTATGGCTACACCTTC.

The chain has TRBV28 and TRBJ1-1; D unclear. Trimming took off 4 bases at V and 5 bases at J, with 5 bases between the two ends. Germline loops: CDR1 MDHEN, CDR2 SYDVKM. This CDR3 spans 11 amino acids. The CDR3 sequence: CASSSGTEAFF. The CDR3 nucleotides are TGTGCCAGCAGTTCCGGGACTGAAGCTTTCTTT.

The chain recombines TRBV7-8 with TRBJ2-3; possibly TRBD2 for D (6 bases). Germline CDR1 SGHVS, CDR2 FQNEAQ. Trimming shortened V by 6 bases and J by 2 bases, and 15 bases separated the two germline ends. The CDR3 has 15 residues. This CDR3 reads CASSQRAGATDTQYF. CDR3 nucleotides: TGTGCCAGCAGTCAGCGGGCTGGGGCCACAGATACGCAGTATTTT.

The chain couples TRBV25-1 to TRBJ2-3; weak D call: TRBD2 (6 bases). The germline V gene encodes CDR1 MGHDK and CDR2 SYGVNS. V was cut by 7 bases and J by 2 bases, with 13 bases left in between. The CDR3 extends over 14 amino acids. CDR3 nucleotide sequence: TGTGCCAGCATTCGGGGGAGTAACACAGATACGCAGTATTTT. Encoded protein: CASIRGSNTDTQYF.

V gene TRBV11-3 combines with J gene TRBJ2-1, with D uncertain. CDR1 and CDR2 from the germline V gene are SGHNT and YENEEA. Trimming took off 6 bases at V and 6 bases at J, with 9 bases between the two ends. The CDR3 consists of 12 residues. For the CDR3, the DNA is TGTGCCAGCAGTTCTACGGGCAATGAGCAGTTCTTC. It yields the protein CASSSTGNEQFF.

V is TRBV30 and J is TRBJ1-2; TRBD1 matches at 10 bases. The V gene's germline CDR1 is GTSNPN and CDR2 SVGIG (reference sequence). CDR3 length: 14 residues. V lost 5 bases, J lost 5 bases, and 8 bases stayed unmatched. This CDR3 reads CAWFSTGGVYGYTF. The CDR3 nucleotides are TGTGCCTGGTTCTCGACAGGGGGCGTATATGGCTACACCTTC.

V gene TRBV20-1 combines with J gene TRBJ1-3; D is perhaps TRBD1 (6 bases). Per the germline V gene, CDR1 is DFQATT and CDR2 is SNEGSKA (reference sequence). The CDR3 extends over 15 amino acids. Deletions cut 3 bases from V and 2 bases from J, with 14 bases between. In DNA form, the CDR3 reads TGCAGTGCTAGTCCCAGGACAGCCGCTGGAAACACCATATATTTT. It specifies CSASPRTAAGNTIYF.

V gene TRBV18 combines with J gene TRBJ1-4; TRBD1 matches 7 bases. The CDR3 length is 15 residues. From germline, CDR1 is KGHSH and CDR2 LQKENI. Trimming removed 0 bases from V and 8 bases from J; junction bases left unmatched: 6. The CDR3: CASSPPDRPGEKLFF. The CDR3 DNA follows: TGTGCCAGCTCACCACCGGACAGGCCTGGGGAAAAACTGTTTTTT.

The table lists this clone with a few counts. The V gene is TRBV6-5, the J gene TRBJ1-1; 9 nucleotides agree with TRBD1. With 5 bases clipped from V and 5 bases from J, the junction kept 3 bases outside the gene matches. The CDR3 loop spans 13 amino acids. Germline V gives CDR1 MNHEY, CDR2 SVGAGI. The DNA of the CDR3 is TGTGCCAGCAGTCTAGGACAGGGGACTGAAGCTTTCTTT. Protein: CASSLGQGTEAFF.

The V gene is TRBV24-1, the J gene TRBJ2-5, with TRBD2 as a possible D gene (6 bases). CDR1 KGHDR and CDR2 SFDVKD come from the germline V gene. V was trimmed by 0 bases and J by 4 bases, leaving 11 bases between them. The CDR3 has 15 residues. The CDR3 here is CATSDLLQGGETQYF. Written as DNA, the CDR3 is TGTGCCACCAGTGATTTGCTCCAGGGAGGAGAGACCCAGTACTTC.

The J gene is TRBJ2-1, the V gene TRBV11-3; tentatively, D is TRBD1 (5 bases). The V end lost 1 base, the J end lost 8 bases, and 9 bases lay between the germline ends. The CDR3 runs 13 residues. Germline V gives CDR1 SGHNT, CDR2 YENEEA. CDR3 coding DNA: TGTGCCAGCAGCTTAGGCAGGGTTGATGAGCAGTTCTTC. This gives the protein CASSLGRVDEQFF.

Only one count was recorded for this clone. The chain links TRBV30 to TRBJ2-2, with 10 positions matching TRBD2. V lost 4 bases and J lost 1; bases outside the gene matches: 3. The CDR3 runs 15 residues. Germline values: CDR1 GTSNPN, CDR2 SVGIG (reference sequence). CDR3 sequence reads: CAWTRLAGNTGELFF. In DNA form, the CDR3 reads TGTGCCTGGACTCGACTAGCGGGGAACACCGGGGAGCTGTTTTTT. The entire variable domain, with the rest obtained from reference TRBV30 and TRBJ2-2, is as follows: SQTIHQWPATLVQPVGSPLSLECTVEGTSNPNLYWYRQAAGRGLQLLFYSVGIGQISSEVPQNLSASRPQDRQFILSSKKLLLSDSGFYLCAWTRLAGNTGELFFGEGSRLTVL.

This CDR3 is CASSQFQVQPNYGYTF. CDR3 coding DNA: TGCGCCAGCAGCCAGTTTCAGGTACAGCCTAACTATGGCTACACCTTC. The chain uses TRBV4-3 and TRBJ1-2; no reliable D call. The CDR3 is made up of 16 amino acids. The ends were cut back, 3 bases at V and 0 bases at J, with 14 bases in the middle. Germline values: CDR1 LGHNA, CDR2 YSLEER.

The chain is built from TRBV2 and TRBJ2-1, with 11 bases matching TRBD1. V trimming: 8 bases; J trimming: 4 bases; junction bases outside the gene matches: 1. Germline V gene sequence: CDR1 SNHLY, CDR2 FYNNEI. The CDR3 length is 13 residues. The CDR3 protein is CASGTGGYNEQFF. As DNA, the CDR3 is TGTGCCAGCGGGACAGGGGGTTACAATGAGCAGTTCTTC.

V is TRBV6-2 or TRBV6-3 and J is TRBJ1-2; D might be TRBD1 (6 bases). The germline V gene encodes CDR1 MNHEY and CDR2 SVGEGT. This CDR3 contains 13 residues. V lost 2 bases, J lost 4 bases, and 8 bases lay in between. As DNA, the CDR3 is TGTGCCAGCAGTTACACGGACAGCTATGGCTACACCTTC. It codes for CASSYTDSYGYTF.

This chain links TRBV5-1 with TRBJ2-1, with 13 bases identical to TRBD2. This CDR3 region has 16 residues. J lost 7 bases, V lost 0 bases, and 4 bases had no gene match. CDR1 SGHRS and CDR2 YFSETQ come from the germline V gene. Here the CDR3 reads CASSLGLAGGGNEQFF. CDR3 DNA: TGCGCCAGCAGCTTGGGACTAGCGGGGGGAGGGAATGAGCAGTTCTTC.

In its sample, this clone was seen once. This chain links TRBV7-2 with TRBJ2-3, with D maybe TRBD2 (5 bases). The germline gives CDR1 SGHTA, CDR2 FQGNSA. V lost 1 base and J 3 bases, leaving 14 bases between the germline ends. The CDR3 totals 16 residues. The chain's CDR3 is CASSLVAGNPTDTQYF. CDR3 DNA: TGTGCCAGCAGCTTAGTTGCCGGGAATCCGACAGATACGCAGTATTTT. Based on the CDR3 plus reference TRBV7-2 and TRBJ2-3, the full variable domain is GAGVSQSPSNKVTEKGKDVELRCDPISGHTALYWYRQSLGQGLEFLIYFQGNSAPDKSGLPSDRFSAERTGGSVSTLTIQRTQQEDSAVYLCASSLVAGNPTDTQYFGPGTRLTVL.

The chain carries TRBV9 and TRBJ2-3, with 8 positions matching TRBD2. V was clipped by 4 bases and J by 3 bases; unmatched bases: 10. Per germline, CDR1 SGDLS and CDR2 YYNGEE. The CDR3 has 16 residues. The CDR3 here is CASSPPGLVTTDTQYF. In nucleotides, the CDR3 is TGTGCCAGCAGCCCTCCGGGACTAGTAACGACAGATACGCAGTATTTT.

The table lists this clone with a count of one. At one of its ends the junction is not consistent with the germline gene, which may arise from a read error. The rearrangement links TRBV5-4 to TRBJ2-1; 12 bases are shared with TRBD2. This CDR3 has 15 amino acids. The germline CDR1 and CDR2 sequences are SGHNT and YYREEE (reference sequence). The CDR3 is CAGSRTSGVNNEQFF. CDR3 DNA: TGTGCCGGCAGCCGGACTAGCGGGGTCAACAATGAGCAGTTCTTC.

The chain carries TRBV7-2 and TRBJ1-1; D not resolved. The CDR3 has 13 residues. Trimming stripped 5 bases from V and 3 bases from J, with 10 bases between. Germline CDR1 is SGHTA and CDR2 is FQGNSA. The CDR3 region is CASSPLRDTEAFF. In nucleotides, the CDR3 is TGTGCCAGCAGCCCTCTCCGCGACACTGAAGCTTTCTTT. Complete variable domain (other parts from reference TRBV7-2 and TRBJ1-1): GAGVSQSPSNKVTEKGKDVELRCDPISGHTALYWYRQSLGQGLEFLIYFQGNSAPDKSGLPSDRFSAERTGGSVSTLTIQRTQQEDSAVYLCASSPLRDTEAFFGQGTRLTVV.